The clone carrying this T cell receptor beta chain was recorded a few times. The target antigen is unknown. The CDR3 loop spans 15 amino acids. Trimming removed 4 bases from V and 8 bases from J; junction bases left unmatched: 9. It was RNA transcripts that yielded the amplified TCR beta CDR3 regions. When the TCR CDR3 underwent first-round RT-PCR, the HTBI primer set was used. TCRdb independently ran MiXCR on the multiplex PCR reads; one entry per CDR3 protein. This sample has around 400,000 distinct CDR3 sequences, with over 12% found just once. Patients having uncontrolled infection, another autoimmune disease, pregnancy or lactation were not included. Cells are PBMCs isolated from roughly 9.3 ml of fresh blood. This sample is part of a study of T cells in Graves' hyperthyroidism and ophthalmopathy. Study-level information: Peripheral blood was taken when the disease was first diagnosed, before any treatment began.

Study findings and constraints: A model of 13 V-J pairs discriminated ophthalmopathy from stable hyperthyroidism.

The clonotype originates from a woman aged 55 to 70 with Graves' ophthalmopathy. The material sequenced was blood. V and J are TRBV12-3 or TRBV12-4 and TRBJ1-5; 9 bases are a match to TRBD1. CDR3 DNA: TGTGCCAGCAGTTCTGGGACAGGGAGAATCGAGCCCCAGCATTTT. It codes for CASSSGTGRIEPQHF.